A single T cell receptor beta chain is shown here with its context. Its antigen is still unknown. The data belong to a study of CD8 T cells in ankylosing spondylitis. Findings and caveats of the study: Ankylosing spondylitis blood appeared to carry a characteristic TCR beta motif of several highly homologous variants.

From germline, CDR1 is SNHLY and CDR2 FYNNEI. The V gene end was trimmed by 9 bases and the J gene end by 3 bases; junction bases not matched to a gene: 9. This CDR3 has 14 residues. Making the TCR beta libraries involved quantitative 5'-RACE with molecular barcodes. TCRdb re-derived calls from the 5' RACE reads in MiXCR, one entry per CDR3 protein. This sample yields some 700,000 distinct CDR3 sequences, of which over 15% are seen a single time; under 20% belongs to the top ten. This chain connects TRBV2 to TRBJ2-7; TRBD1 agrees at 9 bases. The material sequenced was blood, either unsorted or a sorted T cell fraction (not recorded which). The receptor was derived from a male donor with ankylosing spondylitis. This CDR3 is CASSGTGILYEQYF. CDR3 nucleotide sequence: TGTGCCAGTTCCGGGACAGGGATTCTCTACGAGCAGTACTTC.